Listed here are 3 T cell receptor beta chains from one sample, sequenced in a study of blood T cells in healthy people across ages. Combining a sample-barcoded 5' primer with a J-beta primer mix, a second PCR ran for about 6 to 12 cycles. TCRdb itself ran the 5' RACE reads through MiXCR, one entry per CDR3 protein. The data show about 680,000 distinct CDR3 sequences, around 48% seen once. The specimen sequenced was blood. These receptors were obtained from a woman aged 60-75 years in good health.

The V and J genes are TRBV5-1 and TRBJ2-5; 8 bases match TRBD1. The ends lost 1 base at V and 0 bases at J; junction bases unmatched: 2. The germline CDR1 and CDR2 sequences are SGHRS and YFSETQ. The CDR3 is 15 amino acids. CDR3 residues: CASSLMTGDQETQYF. The CDR3 DNA is TGCGCCAGCAGCTTGATGACAGGGGACCAAGAGACCCAGTACTTC. The variable domain in full, completed from reference TRBV5-1 and TRBJ2-5, reads KAGVTQTPRYLIKTRGQQVTLSCSPISGHRSVSWYQQTPGQGLQFLFEYFSETQRNKGNFPGRFSGRQFSNSRSEMNVSTLELGDSALYLCASSLMTGDQETQYFGPGTRLLVL.

The rearrangement links TRBV7-2 to TRBJ2-5, with D maybe TRBD2 (6 bases). The germline V gene has CDR1 SGHTA and CDR2 FQGNSA. The CDR3 consists of 15 residues. Trimming took off 3 bases at V and 5 bases at J, with 16 bases between the two ends. CDR3 residues: CASSLYSDAGETQYF. In DNA form, the CDR3 reads TGTGCCAGCAGCTTGTATTCGGACGCGGGGGAGACCCAGTACTTC.

The chain carries TRBV29-1 and TRBJ2-1; D not certain. The CDR3 extends over 11 amino acids. V gave up 7 bases and J gave up 5 bases, with 9 bases separating them. Germline V CDR1 and CDR2: SQVTM, ANQGSEA. The CDR3 nucleotides read TGCAGCGGGCTCCTTAACAATGAGCAGTTCTTC. This sequence encodes CSGLLNNEQFF.